This T cell receptor beta chain was recorded in a study of T cells in Graves' hyperthyroidism and ophthalmopathy. Broader study findings: Blood shared most expanded thyroid clonotypes above 0.001. Ophthalmopathy was model-predicted a median about 7.1 months pre-onset.

Trimming left V 8 bases short and J 3 bases short, with 16 bases between. The CDR3 has 14 amino acids. Germline V lookup: CDR1 GTSNPN, CDR2 SVGIG (reference sequence). At first hyperthyroidism diagnosis, before any ophthalmopathy symptoms, the blood sample was collected. TCR beta CDR3 region amplification was performed from RNA transcripts. The HTBI set primed first-round TCR CDR3 RT-PCR. TCRdb re-called the multiplex PCR reads with MiXCR, one entry per CDR3 protein. The sample lists hundreds of thousands of distinct CDR3 sequences, about 15% occurring once. Remarks on this clonotype: Its specificity is unknown.

The chain couples TRBV30 to TRBJ1-4, with no clear D. The sequencing input was blood. This receptor was taken from a woman aged 25 to 39 with Graves' hyperthyroidism that later progressed to Graves' ophthalmopathy. This CDR3 reads CARRVLRANEKLFF. Here the CDR3 DNA reads TGTGCCCGGCGTGTACTGAGAGCTAATGAAAAACTGTTTTTT.